This T cell receptor beta chain derives from a study of blood T cell repertoires in COVID-19. Methods used by the authors: The assay estimated nucleated cells by amplifying reference gene primers. Method: immunoSEQ multiplex PCR; TCRdb's copy keeps in-frame clones and lacks some. V and J calls and clone size are given by that table; D and trimming were obtained from the DNA. The sample carries some 180,000 clones, 75% to 90% recorded once. The CDR3 is made up of 15 amino acids. Germline V gene sequence: CDR1 MNHEY, CDR2 SVGAGI. J was trimmed by 7 bases and V by 2 bases; bases with no gene match: 8. This clone was seen many times.

Sample: peripheral blood. The rearrangement uses TRBV6-5 and TRBJ2-1; 7 nucleotides align to TRBD2. This receptor was obtained from a woman between 55 and 75 years old with acute or convalescent COVID-19. The CDR3 here is CASSYRAGNTNEQFF. DNA for the CDR3: TGTGCCAGCAGTTACCGAGCGGGGAATACGAATGAGCAGTTCTTC.